Below are 11 T cell receptor beta chains sequenced from a single sample in a study of CD8 T cells in ankylosing spondylitis. TCRdb ran MiXCR on the 5' RACE reads and lists one entry per CDR3 protein. The sample records 250,000 or so distinct CDR3 sequences, more than 20% being singletons. The sequenced material came from blood, either unsorted or a sorted T cell fraction (not recorded which). Source of these receptors: a male donor with ankylosing spondylitis or in good health (not recorded which).

The chain couples TRBV10-2 to TRBJ2-3; the match to TRBD2 covers 12 bases. J was trimmed by 0 bases and V by 4 bases; bases with no gene match: 11. Per the germline V gene, CDR1 is WSHSY and CDR2 is SAAADI. This CDR3 has 19 amino acids. This CDR3 reads CASSALAGGPIGSTDTQYF. In nucleotides, the CDR3 is TGCGCCAGCAGTGCTCTAGCGGGGGGGCCTATTGGAAGCACAGATACGCAGTATTTT.

This clonotype was found a few times. V usage is TRBV11-1 and J usage is TRBJ2-6, with D perhaps assigned TRBD1 or TRBD2 (5 bases each). V shed 5 bases and J shed 0 bases, with 20 bases lying between them. The CDR3 spans 19 residues. The germline gives CDR1 SGHAT, CDR2 FQDESV (reference sequence). The CDR3 coding sequence is TGTGCCAGCAGCCCCGGGACGGCAAACCGAATCTCTGGGGCCAACGTCCTGACTTTC. It codes for CASSPGTANRISGANVLTF.

The V gene is TRBV10-3, the J gene TRBJ2-7; possibly TRBD2 for D (6 bases). V lost 0 bases and J 9 bases, leaving 24 bases between the germline ends. CDR3 size: 17 residues. CDR1 ENHRY and CDR2 SYGVKD come from the germline V gene. CDR3 DNA sequence: TGTGCCATCAGTGAGTCGAGGTTGGAGGGGAGTTTCATGAGGCAGTACTTC. Residues: CAISESRLEGSFMRQYF.

A few counts support this clonotype. CDR3 sequence reads: CSARQQGRETQYF. The CDR3 DNA follows: TGCAGTGCTAGGCAACAGGGCAGAGAGACCCAGTACTTC. This sequence joins TRBV20-1 and TRBJ2-5; D perhaps matches TRBD1 (6 bases). The CDR3 has 13 amino acids. Trimming took 3 bases from V and 4 from J, leaving 12 bases between them. Germline assignment: CDR1 DFQATT and CDR2 SNEGSKA (reference sequence).

This clonotype was counted at least ten times. The V gene is TRBV20-1, the J gene TRBJ1-2; D uncertain. Germline values: CDR1 DFQATT, CDR2 SNEGSKA (reference sequence). V dropped 6 bases and J dropped 4 bases, with 12 bases sitting between them. This CDR3 has 12 amino acids. CDR3 amino acids: CSAVGKSYGYTF. The CDR3 bases are TGCAGTGCGGTGGGCAAATCCTATGGCTACACCTTC.

A few counts support this clonotype. The V and J genes are TRBV7-8 and TRBJ1-6; TRBD1 might be the D (6 bases). The CDR3 totals 15 residues. V was cut by 1 base and J by 9 bases, with 13 bases left in between. The V gene's germline CDR1 is SGHVS and CDR2 FQNEAQ. The CDR3 DNA reads as TGTGCCAGCAGCTTAGGGCAGGCAGGGGCTTCACCCCTCCACTTT. Its translation is CASSLGQAGASPLHF.

The genes are TRBV7-2 and TRBJ2-3, with D perhaps TRBD2 (5 bases). The CDR3 extends over 14 amino acids. CDR1 and CDR2 (germline): SGHTA, FQGNSA. V gave up 5 bases and J gave up 2 bases, with 11 bases separating them. The CDR3 loop is CASSPRRDTDTQYF. The CDR3 DNA follows: TGTGCCAGCAGCCCCCGACGGGACACAGATACGCAGTATTTT.

This clonotype was counted at least ten times. V usage is TRBV20-1 and J usage is TRBJ2-1, with D perhaps TRBD2 (5 bases). Germline CDR1 and CDR2: DFQATT and SNEGSKA (reference sequence). Trimming removed 3 bases from V and 10 bases from J, with 10 bases in between. This CDR3 contains 11 residues. The CDR3 loop reads CSARLRGEQFF. The CDR3 nucleotides read TGCAGTGCTAGGCTTCGAGGGGAGCAGTTCTTC.

This clonotype has at least ten counts. V is TRBV6-5 and J is TRBJ1-1, with D hard to call. This CDR3 region has 15 residues. Looked up from germline, CDR1 is MNHEY and CDR2 is SVGAGI. The V and J ends lost 0 bases and 0 bases respectively, with 8 bases between them. This CDR3 reads CASSYSFQLNTEAFF. CDR3 DNA: TGTGCCAGCAGTTACTCGTTCCAGTTGAACACTGAAGCTTTCTTT.

This chain connects TRBV20-1 to TRBJ2-7; D may be TRBD1 (6 bases). Deletions cut 5 bases from V and 7 bases from J, with 18 bases between. The CDR3 has 13 residues. In germline, CDR1 is DFQATT, CDR2 SNEGSKA (reference sequence). The CDR3 nucleotides read TGCAGTGCTTGGGGGCCCGCTACAGGGGAGCAGTACTTC. Translating gives CSAWGPATGEQYF.

In its sample, this clonotype was seen many times. The rearrangement uses TRBV12-3 or TRBV12-4 and TRBJ2-3; D may correspond to TRBD1 or TRBD2 (6 bases each). The V end lost 2 bases, the J end lost 3 bases, and 12 bases lay between the germline ends. The CDR3 length is 15 residues. DNA of the CDR3: TGTGCCAGCAGTTTAACGGGGGCCGCGACAGATACGCAGTATTTT. Protein product: CASSLTGAATDTQYF.